These T cell receptor beta chains were read from a single sample in a study of blood T cell repertoires in COVID-19. Repertoires were generated with immunoSEQ multiplex PCR, while TCRdb's copy carries only in-frame clones and drops some. The sample has 65,000 to 85,000 clones, around 79% seen once. Sequenced sample: peripheral blood. The origin of the receptors is a woman aged 80 or over with active or convalescent COVID-19. CDR3s leave out the opening cysteine and the closing phenylalanine or tryptophan.

CDR3 protein: ASSSRGGLAGLNYNEQF; J gene: TRBJ2-1; V gene: TRBV11-3
CDR3 protein: ASSSGGNEKLF; J gene: TRBJ1-4; V gene: TRBV5-4
CDR3 protein: ASGSTGSTDTQY; J gene: TRBJ2-3; V gene: TRBV12-5
CDR3 protein: ASTNAQFYGYT; J gene: TRBJ1-2; V gene: TRBV28
CDR3 protein: ASSPGLAGFETQY; J gene: TRBJ2-5; V gene: TRBV18
CDR3 protein: ASSYEAEMNTEAF; J gene: TRBJ1-1; V gene: TRBV6-5
CDR3 protein: ASRGDSGSQPQH; J gene: TRBJ1-5; V gene: TRBV2
CDR3 protein: ASSDTGTGTDTQY; J gene: TRBJ2-3; V gene: TRBV6-1
CDR3 protein: ASSETGGWGYGYT; J gene: TRBJ1-2; V gene: TRBV6-1
CDR3 protein: ASSRTGGSDSPLH; J gene: TRBJ1-6; V gene: TRBV7-9
CDR3 protein: ASSLASGRDLLSGETQY; J gene: TRBJ2-5; V gene: TRBV4-1
CDR3 protein: ASASGQETQY; J gene: TRBJ2-5; V gene: TRBV27
CDR3 protein: ASSSSYFSNQPQH; J gene: TRBJ1-5; V gene: TRBV28
CDR3 protein: ASNLRAGNTEAF; J gene: TRBJ1-1; V gene: TRBV3-1/TRBV3-2
CDR3 protein: ASSPAPGYTEAF; J gene: TRBJ1-1; V gene: TRBV28
CDR3 protein: ASSLEPGSYNEQF; J gene: TRBJ2-1; V gene: TRBV11-3
CDR3 protein: ASKGQGGGEQF; J gene: TRBJ2-1; V gene: TRBV2
CDR3 protein: ASSQGWGQNEKLF; J gene: TRBJ1-4; V gene: TRBV14
CDR3 protein: ASSHRGLVNEQF; J gene: TRBJ2-1; V gene: TRBV9
CDR3 protein: ASSRKGTDTQY; J gene: TRBJ2-3; V gene: TRBV7-9
CDR3 protein: ASSRPVETQY; J gene: TRBJ2-5; V gene: TRBV7-9
CDR3 protein: ASSPLAGDEQY; J gene: TRBJ2-7; V gene: TRBV4-3
CDR3 protein: AISEPTSGGAGDTQY; J gene: TRBJ2-3; V gene: TRBV10-3